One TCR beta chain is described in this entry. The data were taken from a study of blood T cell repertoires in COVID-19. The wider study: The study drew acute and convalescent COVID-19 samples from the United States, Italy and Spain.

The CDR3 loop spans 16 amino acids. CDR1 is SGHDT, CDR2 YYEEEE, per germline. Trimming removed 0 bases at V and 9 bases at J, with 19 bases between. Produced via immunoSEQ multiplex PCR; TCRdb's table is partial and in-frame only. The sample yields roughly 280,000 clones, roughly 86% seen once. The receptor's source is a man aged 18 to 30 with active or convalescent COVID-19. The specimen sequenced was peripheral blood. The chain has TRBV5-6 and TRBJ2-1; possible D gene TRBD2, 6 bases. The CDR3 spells CASSLVRGLGVGEQFF. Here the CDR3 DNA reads TGTGCCAGCAGCTTGGTGCGGGGCTTAGGTGTTGGTGAGCAGTTCTTC. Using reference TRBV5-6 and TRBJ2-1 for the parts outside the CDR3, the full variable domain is DAGVTQSPTHLIKTRGQQVTLRCSPKSGHDTVSWYQQALGQGPQFIFQYYEEEERQRGNFPDRFSGHQFPNYSSELNVNALLLGDSALYLCASSLVRGLGVGEQFFGPGTRLTVL.